This T cell receptor beta chain was obtained from a study of Ad26.COV2.S vaccination and SARS-CoV-2 variants. Study background: Recipients of Ad26.COV2.S got it intramuscularly, once or twice 56 days apart. Study-wide results and limits: Placebo and vaccine recipients had non-spike TCR breadth that was similar. People who got the vaccine had more spike-specific TCR breadth than people who got placebo.

CDR1 and CDR2 from the germline V gene are SNHLY and FYNNEI. The CDR3 contains 11 residues. Treatment defined: around 19 received Ad26.COV2.S at low or high dose, single or two shots; about 5 received placebo; per-sample allocation not given. Specimen acquisition occurred on day 63 following the initial vaccine or placebo injection. An Ad26 vector expressing Wuhan-strain SARS-CoV-2 spike served as the vaccine. Comments on this clone: Antigen: not known.

Here immunoSEQ multiplex PCR was the method, and the copy in TCRdb shows in-frame clones only, minus some. The profile shows 350,000 to 500,000 clones, 90% of them singletons. The rearrangement joins TRBV2 to TRBJ1-2; weak D call: TRBD1 (6 bases). This TCR derives from a person aged 18-60 years who received the Ad26.COV2.S COVID-19 vaccine or a placebo. The specimen comprised peripheral blood, sampled in a trial of Ad26.COV2.S vaccine versus placebo. CDR3 loop: CTQGYGYGYTF. CDR3 sequence (DNA): TGTACGCAGGGGTACGGCTATGGCTACACCTTC. The full variable domain, its missing parts supplied by reference TRBV2 and TRBJ1-2, is EPEVTQTPSHQVTQMGQEVILRCVPISNHLYFYWYRQILGQKVEFLVSFYNNEISEKSEIFDDQFSVERPDGSNFTLKIRSTKLEDSAMYFCTQGYGYGYTFGSGTRLTVV.